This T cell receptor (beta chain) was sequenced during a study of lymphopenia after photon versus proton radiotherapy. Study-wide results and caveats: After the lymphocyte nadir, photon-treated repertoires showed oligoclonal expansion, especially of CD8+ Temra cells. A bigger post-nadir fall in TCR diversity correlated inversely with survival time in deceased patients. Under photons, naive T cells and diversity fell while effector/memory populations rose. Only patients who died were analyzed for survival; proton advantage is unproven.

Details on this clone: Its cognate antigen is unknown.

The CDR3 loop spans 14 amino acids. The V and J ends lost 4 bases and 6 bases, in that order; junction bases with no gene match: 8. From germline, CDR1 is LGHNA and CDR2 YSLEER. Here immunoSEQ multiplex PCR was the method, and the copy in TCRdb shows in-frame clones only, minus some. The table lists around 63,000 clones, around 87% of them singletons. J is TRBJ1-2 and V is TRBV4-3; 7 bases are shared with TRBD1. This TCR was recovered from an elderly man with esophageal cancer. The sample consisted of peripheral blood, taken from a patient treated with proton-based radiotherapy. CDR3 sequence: CASSPRGEWNGYTF. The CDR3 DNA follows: TGCGCCAGCAGCCCCAGGGGGGAGTGGAATGGCTACACCTTC.